This TCR beta chain stems from a study of blood T cell repertoires in COVID-19. Background on the study: From the United States, Italy and Spain came samples of acute and convalescent COVID-19. Nucleic acid was either cDNA or gDNA, and it came from T cells, B-cell-depleted T cells, or PBMCs.

As handled by the study authors: Reference gene primer amplification gave nucleated cell count estimates. Profiled with immunoSEQ multiplex PCR; TCRdb holds only in-frame clones, not every one. The DNA gave D and trimming, while V, J and clone size come from that table. The table lists over 120,000 clones, 84% of them singletons. Per germline, CDR1 SNHLY and CDR2 FYNNEI. The CDR3 is made up of 13 amino acids. Between the trimmed V and J ends, which lost 5 bases and 4 bases, there was a span of 9 bases. The chain uses TRBV2 and TRBJ1-5; D perhaps matches TRBD1 (5 bases). This sequence was found in a human donor in a cohort sampled during active COVID-19. What was sequenced was peripheral blood. DNA of the CDR3: TGTGCCAGCAGTATATCAGGGAATCAGCCCCAGCATTTT. Its protein product is CASSISGNQPQHF.